These 10 T cell receptor beta chains came from one sample sequenced in a study of shared T cell receptors in the human thymus. Sequenced by immunoSEQ multiplex PCR; TCRdb stores in-frame clones only, minus some. The repertoire includes hundreds of thousands of clones, approximately 89% of them detected once, and roughly 0.0086% sits in the top ten. This same sample was also taken into another study, of human thymus T cells.

Sequenced sample: thymocytes. All receptors derive from a boy under two years old with a congenital heart defect.

The sample holds one count of this clone. The chain combines TRBV28 with TRBJ1-4, with 7 bases fitting TRBD1. CDR1 MDHEN and CDR2 SYDVKM come from the germline V gene. CDR3 size: 15 residues. Trimming removed 5 bases from V and 1 base from J; junction bases left unmatched: 4. The CDR3, as DNA: TGTGCCAGCAGTATTACAGGGGAAACTAATGAAAAACTGTTTTTT. Its translation: CASSITGETNEKLFF.

The chain joins TRBV25-1 to TRBJ2-7; TRBD2 might be the D (6 bases). Germline V gene data show CDR1 as MGHDK and CDR2 as SYGVNS. The V end lost 4 bases, the J end lost 3 bases, and 22 bases lay between the germline ends. The length of the CDR3 is 17 residues. DNA for the CDR3: TGTGCCAGCAGTGGATTCACTAGTACGCGGGGTGACTACGAGCAGTACTTC. Translating gives CASSGFTSTRGDYEQYF.

The chain couples TRBV12-2 to TRBJ2-2; the D call of TRBD1 is as the table states it, not checked on the DNA. TRBV12-2 is flagged as a pseudogene. The CDR3 sequence is 15 residues long. The CDR3 reads CASRLSTGEAGELFF. The CDR3 DNA sequence: TGTGCAAGTCGCTTATCGACAGGGGAGGCCGGGGAGCTGTTTTTT.

The genes are TRBV10-3 and TRBJ1-2; TRBD1 aligns across 7 bases. Germline trimming cut 8 bases from V and 3 bases from J; bases unmatched to any gene: 12. Germline V gene lookup returns CDR1 ENHRY and CDR2 SYGVKD. This CDR3 has 15 amino acids. The CDR3 loop is CAIDLPTGSDYGYTF. In DNA form, the CDR3 reads TGTGCCATCGATCTCCCGACAGGGTCGGACTATGGCTACACCTTC.

V and J are TRBV28 and TRBJ2-2; D call uncertain. Germline V lookup: CDR1 MDHEN, CDR2 SYDVKM. The CDR3 contains 14 residues. V gave up 1 base and J gave up 2 bases, with 5 bases separating them. The chain's CDR3 is CASSLSYNTGELFF. The CDR3 nucleotides are TGTGCCAGCAGTTTATCCTATAACACCGGGGAGCTGTTTTTT.

The chain recombines TRBV30 with TRBJ2-3; 14 bases are shared with TRBD2. CDR3 length: 21 residues. Germline V gene data show CDR1 as GTSNPN and CDR2 as SVGIG (reference sequence). The V and J ends lost 0 bases and 2 bases, in that order; junction bases with no gene match: 16. In DNA form, the CDR3 reads TGTGCCTGGAGTGTTTTTCCGCGACTAGCGGGGGGGCGAACCCACACAGATACGCAGTATTTT. Its protein is CAWSVFPRLAGGRTHTDTQYF.

In its sample, this clone was seen a few times. J is TRBJ2-7 and V is TRBV5-6; D unresolved. V shed 1 base and J shed 3 bases, with 8 bases lying between them. The CDR3 is made up of 13 amino acids. Germline loops: CDR1 SGHDT, CDR2 YYEEEE. The DNA of the CDR3 is TGTGCCAGCAGCTTGAGGCAGGTCTACGAGCAGTACTTC. Translation: CASSLRQVYEQYF. The complete variable domain, with remaining parts taken from reference TRBV5-6 and TRBJ2-7, reads DAGVTQSPTHLIKTRGQQVTLRCSPKSGHDTVSWYQQALGQGPQFIFQYYEEEERQRGNFPDRFSGHQFPNYSSELNVNALLLGDSALYLCASSLRQVYEQYFGPGTRLTVT.

V usage is TRBV28 and J usage is TRBJ2-3; TRBD2 agrees at 9 bases. Germline assignment: CDR1 MDHEN and CDR2 SYDVKM. Trimming took 1 base from V and 6 from J; bases not matched to a gene: 2. The CDR3 length is 14 residues. The CDR3 DNA sequence: TGTGCCAGCAGTTTATTGCGGGGGGGCGATACGCAGTATTTT. Translating gives CASSLLRGGDTQYF.

In this sample, this clone turned up a few times. The chain employs TRBV19 and TRBJ1-1, with D uncertain. This CDR3 contains 13 residues. CDR1 is LNHDA, CDR2 SQIVND, per germline (reference sequence). Trimming removed 3 bases at V and 0 bases at J, with 5 bases between. CDR3 loop: CASSIELNTEAFF. CDR3 sequence (DNA): TGTGCCAGTAGTATCGAGTTGAACACTGAAGCTTTCTTT. Combining the CDR3 with reference TRBV19 and TRBJ1-1 gives the whole variable domain DGGITQSPKYLFRKEGQNVTLSCEQNLNHDAMYWYRQDPGQGLRLIYYSQIVNDFQKGDIAEGYSVSREKKESFPLTVTSAQKNPTAFYLCASSIELNTEAFFGQGTRLTVV.

This chain links TRBV7-9 with TRBJ2-3; weak D call: TRBD1 (6 bases). CDR3 length: 17 residues. Germline V CDR1 and CDR2: SEHNR, FQNEAQ (reference sequence). V was shortened by 1 base and J by 2 bases, with 16 bases between the two germline ends. This chain's CDR3 is CASSLEGIGQNTDTQYF. In DNA form, the CDR3 reads TGTGCCAGCAGCTTAGAGGGTATTGGACAGAACACAGATACGCAGTATTTT.